The clone carrying this T cell receptor (beta chain) was found many times. The antigen is undetermined. The data derive from a study of CD8+CD57+ T cells in acquired aplastic anemia. Profiling of TCR beta VDJ combinations and CDR3 sequences used genomic DNA as template. TCRdb re-called the reads with MiXCR, one entry per CDR3 protein. Of a few hundred thousand distinct CDR3 sequences listed, 56% are singletons. Overall study findings and caveats: Patients showed no significant difference from controls in CD8+ Simpson's diversity.

Patients picked for sequencing had shown CD8+CD57+ cell expansion detected by flow cytometry. Every patient presented with severe acquired aplastic anemia. What was sequenced was sorted CD4+, CD8+, or CD8+CD57+ T cells (not recorded which) from PBMCs. This clonotype originated in a human donor with aplastic anemia.

Here the CDR3 reads CASRYTGEAFF. CDR3 DNA sequence: TGTGCCAGCAGATACACAGGTGAAGCTTTCTTT. J is TRBJ1-1 and V is TRBV6-1; possibly TRBD1 for D (5 bases). The V gene's germline CDR1 is MNHNS and CDR2 SASEGT. The CDR3 totals 11 residues. V lost 6 bases and J lost 7, with 9 bases in between.